This is a list of T cell receptor beta chains from one sample in a study of coeliac disease. Assay used: immunoSEQ multiplex PCR; TCRdb lists only in-frame clones, some missing. The sample contains more than 1,500 clones, 73% of which appear only once. The specimen sequenced was lymphocytes from the gut lamina propria. The receptors originated from a human donor without celiac disease. Both conserved end residues are part of each CDR3. A D gene is named only where the DNA matches it firmly. For some rows the clone size is stated as once, few or many, or as a class when expanded; others skip it.

V gene: TRBV28
J gene: TRBJ1-4
clone size: -
D gene: -
CDR3 protein: CASSSGLEKLFF
CDR3 DNA: TGTGCCAGCAGTTCGGGATTAGAAAAACTGTTTTTT

V gene: TRBV14
J gene: TRBJ2-7
clone size: -
D gene: TRBD2
CDR3 protein: CASSQGGETSGIARYEQYF
CDR3 DNA: TGTGCCAGCAGCCAAGGAGGAGAAACTAGCGGAATCGCGAGGTACGAGCAGTACTTC

V gene: TRBV5-4
J gene: TRBJ2-2
clone size: -
D gene: TRBD1
CDR3 protein: CASSFVTGGATGELFF
CDR3 DNA: TGTGCCAGCAGCTTCGTGACAGGGGGGGCGACCGGGGAGCTGTTTTTT

V gene: TRBV15
J gene: TRBJ2-1
clone size: -
D gene: TRBD2
CDR3 protein: CATRIGGLSGSGNEQFF
CDR3 DNA: TGTGCCACCCGAATCGGGGGGTTGAGCGGGAGTGGGAATGAGCAGTTCTTC

V gene: TRBV6-5
J gene: TRBJ1-4
clone size: -
D gene: -
CDR3 protein: CASSPRRTNEKLFF
CDR3 DNA: TGTGCCAGCAGCCCCCGGAGAACTAATGAAAAACTGTTTTTT

V gene: TRBV7-9
J gene: TRBJ2-7
clone size: -
D gene: TRBD1
CDR3 protein: CASSSTGTGPYEQYF
CDR3 DNA: TGTGCCAGCAGCTCCACCGGGACAGGGCCCTACGAGCAGTACTTC

V gene: TRBV14
J gene: TRBJ1-2
clone size: -
D gene: -
CDR3 protein: CASSVGGSANYGYTF
CDR3 DNA: TGTGCCAGCAGCGTGGGGGGGTCTGCTAACTATGGCTACACCTTC

V gene: TRBV28
J gene: TRBJ1-2
clone size: -
D gene: -
CDR3 protein: CASSPRTIYGYTF
CDR3 DNA: TGTGCCAGCAGTCCTAGGACAATCTATGGCTACACCTTC

V gene: TRBV5-1
J gene: TRBJ2-1
clone size: -
D gene: TRBD2
CDR3 protein: CASSSGTSINEQFF
CDR3 DNA: TGCGCCAGCAGCTCCGGGACTAGCATCAATGAGCAGTTCTTC

V gene: TRBV7-2
J gene: TRBJ1-2
clone size: few
D gene: -
CDR3 protein: CASSLGKTVEDNYGYTF
CDR3 DNA: TGTGCCAGCAGCTTGGGCAAAACCGTTGAAGATAACTATGGCTACACCTTC

V gene: TRBV15
J gene: TRBJ2-1
clone size: -
D gene: -
CDR3 protein: CATSRASSVNNEQFF
CDR3 DNA: TGTGCCACCAGCAGAGCCTCCTCGGTTAACAATGAGCAGTTCTTC

V gene: TRBV10-2
J gene: TRBJ1-1
clone size: -
D gene: -
CDR3 protein: CASSPDIRSTEAFF
CDR3 DNA: TGCGCCAGCAGTCCAGATATAAGGAGCACTGAAGCTTTCTTT

V gene: TRBV7-8
J gene: TRBJ1-4
clone size: -
D gene: -
CDR3 protein: CASSFTVATNEKLFF
CDR3 DNA: TGTGCCAGCAGCTTTACGGTCGCAACTAATGAAAAACTGTTTTTT

V gene: TRBV11-2
J gene: TRBJ2-3
clone size: -
D gene: -
CDR3 protein: CASSLEGGVEADTQYF
CDR3 DNA: TGTGCCAGCAGCTTAGAGGGCGGGGTGGAGGCAGATACGCAGTATTTT

V gene: TRBV27
J gene: TRBJ2-1
clone size: -
D gene: TRBD1
CDR3 protein: CASSLREQGALNNEQFF
CDR3 DNA: TGTGCCAGCAGTTTACGGGAACAGGGGGCCTTGAACAATGAGCAGTTCTTC

V gene: TRBV30
J gene: TRBJ2-5
clone size: -
D gene: -
CDR3 protein: CAWSGQRKETQYF
CDR3 DNA: TGTGCCTGGAGTGGACAGAGAAAAGAGACCCAGTACTTC

V gene: TRBV2
J gene: TRBJ1-1
clone size: -
D gene: -
CDR3 protein: CASSVTGITEAFF
CDR3 DNA: TGTGCCAGCAGCGTCACAGGGATCACTGAAGCTTTCTTT

V gene: TRBV27
J gene: TRBJ2-1
clone size: few
D gene: TRBD2
CDR3 protein: CASSSSAGGEQFF
CDR3 DNA: TGTGCCAGCAGTTCCTCGGCGGGGGGTGAGCAGTTCTTC

V gene: TRBV7-9
J gene: TRBJ1-6
clone size: -
D gene: -
CDR3 protein: CASSSISTPLHF
CDR3 DNA: TGTGCCAGCAGTTCGATCAGTACACCCCTCCACTTT

V gene: TRBV4-1
J gene: TRBJ2-7
clone size: -
D gene: -
CDR3 protein: CASSRLEVAPRYEQYF
CDR3 DNA: TGCGCCAGCAGCCGGTTAGAGGTAGCGCCGAGATACGAGCAGTACTTC

V gene: TRBV9
J gene: TRBJ2-1
clone size: -
D gene: -
CDR3 protein: CASSGGTGSVSYNEQFF
CDR3 DNA: TGTGCCAGCAGCGGTGGCACCGGGAGTGTATCCTACAATGAGCAGTTCTTC

V gene: TRBV28
J gene: TRBJ2-1
clone size: -
D gene: TRBD2
CDR3 protein: CASSGGLAGEKKLYNEQFF
CDR3 DNA: TGTGCCAGCAGTGGGGGACTAGCGGGAGAAAAAAAACTTTACAATGAGCAGTTCTTC

V gene: TRBV28
J gene: TRBJ1-1
clone size: -
D gene: -
CDR3 protein: CASTWAQPNTEAFF
CDR3 DNA: TGTGCCAGCACATGGGCACAGCCCAACACTGAAGCTTTCTTT

V gene: TRBV11-2
J gene: TRBJ2-1
clone size: few
D gene: TRBD2
CDR3 protein: CASGTSGSASHQFF
CDR3 DNA: TGTGCCAGCGGGACTAGCGGGAGTGCTTCCCATCAGTTCTTC

V gene: TRBV11-2
J gene: TRBJ2-7
clone size: -
D gene: TRBD2
CDR3 protein: CASSPQGGEYEQYF
CDR3 DNA: TGTGCCAGCAGCCCTCAGGGAGGGGAATACGAGCAGTACTTC

V gene: TRBV19
J gene: TRBJ2-1
clone size: -
D gene: TRBD2
CDR3 protein: CASSMRGTSGRNNEQFF
CDR3 DNA: TGTGCCAGTAGTATGAGGGGGACTAGCGGGAGGAACAATGAGCAGTTCTTC

V gene: TRBV28
J gene: TRBJ1-1
clone size: few
D gene: TRBD1
CDR3 protein: CASSGTGGAFF
CDR3 DNA: TGTGCCAGCAGCGGGACAGGGGGAGCTTTCTTT

V gene: TRBV27
J gene: TRBJ2-7
clone size: -
D gene: -
CDR3 protein: CASSYLTGSYEQYF
CDR3 DNA: TGTGCCAGCAGTTACCTGACGGGCTCCTACGAGCAGTACTTC

V gene: TRBV6-4
J gene: TRBJ2-3
clone size: -
D gene: -
CDR3 protein: CASSDSTGDTQYF
CDR3 DNA: TGTGCCAGCAGTGACTCGACTGGTGATACGCAGTATTTT

V gene: TRBV7-9
J gene: TRBJ2-4
clone size: few
D gene: TRBD2
CDR3 protein: CASSETSGLAKNIQYF
CDR3 DNA: TGTGCCAGCAGCGAGACTAGCGGGCTAGCCAAAAACATTCAGTACTTC

V gene: TRBV5-1
J gene: TRBJ2-7
clone size: -
D gene: TRBD1
CDR3 protein: CASSIGTGTGTYEQYF
CDR3 DNA: TGCGCCAGCAGCATCGGGACAGGGACCGGCACCTACGAGCAGTACTTC

V gene: TRBV19
J gene: TRBJ1-5
clone size: -
D gene: TRBD1
CDR3 protein: CASRNRDRGGQPQHF
CDR3 DNA: TGTGCCAGTAGGAATCGGGACAGGGGAGGACAGCCCCAGCATTTT

V gene: TRBV9
J gene: TRBJ2-1
clone size: -
D gene: TRBD1
CDR3 protein: CASSVPQGPQFF
CDR3 DNA: TGTGCCAGCAGCGTCCCACAGGGGCCGCAGTTCTTC

V gene: TRBV30
J gene: TRBJ1-5
clone size: -
D gene: TRBD1
CDR3 protein: CAWSDRGNNQPQHF
CDR3 DNA: TGTGCCTGGAGCGACAGGGGGAACAATCAGCCCCAGCATTTT

V gene: TRBV7-2
J gene: TRBJ1-2
clone size: -
D gene: -
CDR3 protein: CASSLDSNYGYTF
CDR3 DNA: TGTGCCAGCAGCTTGGACAGTAACTATGGCTACACCTTC

V gene: TRBV4-3
J gene: TRBJ1-2
clone size: -
D gene: TRBD1
CDR3 protein: CASSQDTEGTGGSRYGYTF
CDR3 DNA: TGCGCCAGCAGCCAAGATACCGAGGGGACAGGGGGCAGTCGGTATGGCTACACCTTC

V gene: TRBV5-1
J gene: TRBJ2-2
clone size: once
D gene: TRBD2
CDR3 protein: CASSLDGRTTGELFF
CDR3 DNA: TGCGCCAGCAGCTTGGACGGGAGGACCACCGGGGAGCTGTTTTTT

V gene: TRBV11-2
J gene: TRBJ1-1
clone size: -
D gene: TRBD1
CDR3 protein: CASSLGTGMNTEAFF
CDR3 DNA: TGTGCCAGCAGCTTGGGGACAGGGATGAACACTGAAGCTTTCTTT

V gene: TRBV11-1
J gene: TRBJ2-2
clone size: -
D gene: TRBD1
CDR3 protein: CASSSPAQGADTGELFF
CDR3 DNA: TGTGCCAGCAGCTCCCCCGCTCAGGGGGCAGACACCGGGGAGCTGTTTTTT

V gene: TRBV25-1
J gene: TRBJ2-1
clone size: few
D gene: TRBD2
CDR3 protein: CASSGRTRTYNEQFF
CDR3 DNA: TGTGCCAGCAGTGGAAGGACTAGAACCTACAATGAGCAGTTCTTC

V gene: TRBV19
J gene: TRBJ2-7
clone size: hyperexpanded
D gene: -
CDR3 protein: CASSRELSSYEQYF
CDR3 DNA: TGTGCCAGCTCTAGGGAGCTCAGCTCCTACGAGCAGTACTTC

V gene: TRBV6-1
J gene: TRBJ2-3
clone size: -
D gene: -
CDR3 protein: CASSVQQGILTDTQYF
CDR3 DNA: TGTGCCAGCAGTGTCCAACAGGGTATCCTCACAGATACGCAGTATTTT

V gene: TRBV5-1
J gene: TRBJ2-1
clone size: -
D gene: TRBD2
CDR3 protein: CASSLGSGRAANEQFF
CDR3 DNA: TGCGCCAGCTCATTAGGGAGCGGGAGGGCCGCAAATGAGCAGTTCTTC

V gene: TRBV6-5
J gene: TRBJ2-3
clone size: once
D gene: TRBD2
CDR3 protein: CASSYSTLAGLDTQYF
CDR3 DNA: TGTGCCAGCAGTTACTCGACCCTAGCGGGGCTCGATACGCAGTATTTT

V gene: TRBV5-1
J gene: TRBJ2-7
clone size: -
D gene: -
CDR3 protein: CASRPGLTSYEQYF
CDR3 DNA: TGCGCCAGCAGACCGGGACTTACTTCCTACGAGCAGTACTTC

V gene: TRBV28
J gene: TRBJ1-1
clone size: -
D gene: -
CDR3 protein: CASSLPDRVEGKGVTEAFF
CDR3 DNA: TGTGCCAGCAGTTTACCCGACCGCGTGGAGGGTAAAGGGGTAACTGAAGCTTTCTTT

V gene: TRBV6-1
J gene: TRBJ2-5
clone size: -
D gene: TRBD2
CDR3 protein: CASSAGRGEETQYF
CDR3 DNA: TGTGCCAGCAGTGCGGGGAGGGGAGAAGAGACCCAGTACTTC